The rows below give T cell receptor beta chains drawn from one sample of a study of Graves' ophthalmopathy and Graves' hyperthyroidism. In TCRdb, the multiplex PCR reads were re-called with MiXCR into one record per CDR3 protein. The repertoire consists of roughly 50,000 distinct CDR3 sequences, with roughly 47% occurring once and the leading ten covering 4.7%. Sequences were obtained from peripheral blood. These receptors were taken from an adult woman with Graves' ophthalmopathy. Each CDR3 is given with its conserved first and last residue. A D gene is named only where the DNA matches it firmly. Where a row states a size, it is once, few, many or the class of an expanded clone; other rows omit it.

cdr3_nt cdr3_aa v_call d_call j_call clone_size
TGCAGCTCCACCAGGGGCCGAACCTCGAACACTGAAGCTTTCTTT CSSTRGRTSNTEAFF TRBV29-1 NA TRBJ1-1 many
TGTGCCAGTAAGTTCCAGGGGGAAGGCAATCAGCCCCAGCATTTT CASKFQGEGNQPQHF TRBV19 TRBD1 TRBJ1-5 many
TGTGCCAGCAGCTCCTCTGGAAACATTCAGTACTTC CASSSSGNIQYF TRBV7-2 NA TRBJ2-4 NA
TGTGCCAGCAGTGAGGCAGGGGGCCGGGGCTACACCTTC CASSEAGGRGYTF TRBV28 TRBD1 TRBJ1-2 many
TGTGCCAGCATTGAGACCGACCGAAGCACCGGGGCAGGGTTGGGTGGAAATCAGCCCCAGCATTTT CASIETDRSTGAGLGGNQPQHF TRBV12-3/TRBV12-4 NA TRBJ1-5 NA
TGTGCCAGCACTATCCGGAACACTGAAGCTTTCTTT CASTIRNTEAFF TRBV6-6 NA TRBJ1-1 many
TGTGCCAGCAGCCGGGGACAGGGGGCGTTGAATCAGCCCCAGCATTTT CASSRGQGALNQPQHF TRBV12-3/TRBV12-4 TRBD1 TRBJ1-5 many
TGTGCCAGCAGTGACTCAGCGGGAGGGCCAGATACGCAGTATTTT CASSDSAGGPDTQYF TRBV6-4 TRBD2 TRBJ2-3 many
TGTGCCAGCAGCCCTTTGGGACAGGGTTTACTAGGGGAGCTGTTTTTT CASSPLGQGLLGELFF TRBV7-8 TRBD1 TRBJ2-2 NA
TGTGCCAGCAGTGAAGAAGGTGCTAGCGGGAGTTCAGATACGCAGTATTTT CASSEEGASGSSDTQYF TRBV25-1 TRBD2 TRBJ2-3 medium-sized
TGCAGTGCTAGAGATGGGGGGCGAAAGGATGGCTACACCTTC CSARDGGRKDGYTF TRBV20-1 NA TRBJ1-2 NA
TGTGCCAGTAGTACTAAGGACCATAGCAATCAGCCCCAGCATTTT CASSTKDHSNQPQHF TRBV19 NA TRBJ1-5 NA
TGTGCCAGTAGACTATGGCTAGTGAACACCGGGGAGCTGTTTTTT CASRLWLVNTGELFF TRBV19 NA TRBJ2-2 many
TGTGCCAGCAGCTTAGGAGGCAGGGAGACCCAGCATTTT CASSLGGRETQHF TRBV7-9 NA TRBJ1-5 NA
TGTGCCAGCAGTCCCCGGGGAGCGATGGGTTACAATGAGCAGTTCTTC CASSPRGAMGYNEQFF TRBV27 NA TRBJ2-1 NA
TGTGCCAGCAGTTCCCCACTAGCGGGCAGGGAGCTGTCTTTT CASSSPLAGRELSF TRBV7-9 TRBD2 TRBJ2-2 NA
TGTGCCAGCAGCCCCACCCAGCGGGTAGCCTACAATGAGCAGTTCTTC CASSPTQRVAYNEQFF TRBV5-5 NA TRBJ2-1 many
TGTGCCAGTCGAATACGGGGGGGTCCGGGGCGCACTGAAGCTTTCTTT CASRIRGGPGRTEAFF TRBV6-6 NA TRBJ1-1 many
TGTGCCAGCAGCCAAGTTCGAGGGAAGGGCCTTTATGGCTACACCTTC CASSQVRGKGLYGYTF TRBV3-1 NA TRBJ1-2 few
TGCGCCAGCAGTAATACAGGGAATGGCTACACCTTC CASSNTGNGYTF TRBV6-4 NA TRBJ1-2 once
TGTGCCTGGAGTTTGGGGAGGGACAACTCGCCCCAGCATTTT CAWSLGRDNSPQHF TRBV30 NA TRBJ1-5 NA
TGTGCCAGCAGCCGTCCCGGGACTAGCGGGAAGGATACGCAGTATTTT CASSRPGTSGKDTQYF TRBV5-8 TRBD2 TRBJ2-3 many
TGTGCCGGCAGGAGAAACTACGAGCAGTGCTTC CAGRRNYEQCF TRBV28 NA TRBJ2-7 NA
TGTGCCAGCTCACCACAGGCAGGATCGAACACTGAAGCTTTCTTT CASSPQAGSNTEAFF TRBV18 NA TRBJ1-1 NA
TGTGCCAGCAGCTTAGGGGGTATTAAGGACAATCAGCCCCAGCATTTT CASSLGGIKDNQPQHF TRBV7-6 NA TRBJ1-5 NA
NA CASSFYICSATRQRSQPQHF TRBV11-2 NA TRBJ1-5 NA
TGTGCCAGCACCCCTGACAGGGGTCCGGTAACCGGGGAGCTGTTTTTT CASTPDRGPVTGELFF TRBV25-1 TRBD1 TRBJ2-2 NA
TGCAGTGCTAGAGTTGGGGTGAACACTGAAGCTTTCTTT CSARVGVNTEAFF TRBV20-1 NA TRBJ1-1 NA
TGCGCCAGCAGTGACTTGGCGGGAGCGGGCGAGCAGTACTTC CASSDLAGAGEQYF TRBV10-1 TRBD2 TRBJ2-7 medium-sized